This T cell receptor (beta chain) was sequenced during a study of OX40 agonist ivuxolimab in advanced cancers. Profiled with immunoSEQ multiplex PCR; TCRdb holds only in-frame clones, not every one. This repertoire shows around 38,000 clones, 82% found once; its top ten account for less than 25%. CDR1 SGDLS and CDR2 YYNGEE come from the germline V gene. The CDR3 is made up of 16 amino acids. The V and J ends lost 0 bases and 7 bases, in that order; junction bases with no gene match: 8. The sample in question was CD4+ or CD8+ T cells sorted from blood, obtained in a trial of the OX40 agonist ivuxolimab. V gene TRBV9 combines with J gene TRBJ2-2, with TRBD2 matching over 8 bases. The clonotype originates from an adult with an advanced solid tumor such as melanoma, head and neck, liver or kidney cancer. CDR3 loop: CASSVGAGDAIGELFF. The CDR3 region has the DNA TGTGCCAGCAGCGTAGGAGCGGGAGACGCGATCGGGGAGCTGTTTTTT.